This T cell receptor beta chain comes out of a study of T cell responses to AZD1222 COVID-19 vaccine. Whole-study findings and limits: Nearly half of spike-specific TCRs reportedly target unmutated variant regions. CD4 TCRs linked to vaccination spanned spike, dominating at 160-218 and 743-854. Donors were chiefly white British, with a greater number of females, and clonal diversity was perhaps underestimated. Just a handful of AZD1222 recipients were seropositive at baseline.

Turning to this clone: Its antigen is unidentified.

This CDR3 comprises 14 residues. Germline V gene data show CDR1 as SGDLS and CDR2 as YYNGEE. With 1 base removed from V and 7 bases from J, the gap between germline ends came to 13 bases. Assay: immunoSEQ multiplex PCR; the TCRdb copy retains only in-frame clones and omits some. The table records 90,000 to 140,000 clones, roughly 90% of them present only once. The input for sequencing was peripheral blood, taken on day 0 of AZD1222 vaccination. This clonotype was sampled from an adult in good health. The chain employs TRBV9 and TRBJ2-3, with D perhaps matching TRBD1 or TRBD2 (5 bases each). The chain's CDR3 is CASSVQMGVNTQYF. CDR3 in DNA: TGTGCCAGCAGCGTACAGATGGGGGTAAATACGCAGTATTTT.